These 23 T cell receptor beta chains share one sample of origin, sequenced in a study of CD8+ T cells in alopecia areata. Extraction and reverse transcription of RNA yielded cDNA as the sequencing template. TCRdb keeps only in-frame clones here, not all; method: immunoSEQ multiplex PCR. Among about 13,000 clones listed, under 65% were seen once. Patients with alopecia areata provided lesional scalp punch biopsies as well as peripheral blood. This material consisted of skin, taken at week 0. Source of these receptors: a human donor with alopecia areata.

The genes are TRBV4-1 and TRBJ1-4; a possible D gene is TRBD1 (5 bases). Germline V CDR1 and CDR2: MGHRA, YSYEKL. Trimming removed 1 base from V and 6 bases from J, with 12 bases in between. The length of the CDR3 is 15 residues. The CDR3 nucleotides are TGCGCCAGCAGCCAAGTAGCGGGGGTGGATGAAAAACTGTTTTTT. This sequence encodes CASSQVAGVDEKLFF.

This clone came up once. This sample includes further DNA sequences coding for the same CDR3. Here the CDR3 DNA reads TGTGCCAGTCGGGACAGGGAAAATTCACCCCTCCACTTT. Protein: CASRDRENSPLHF. This chain connects TRBV19 to TRBJ1-6, with TRBD1 matching 9 bases. J lost 7 bases, V lost 8 bases, and 3 bases had no gene match. Looked up from germline, CDR1 is LNHDA and CDR2 is SQIVND (reference sequence). The CDR3 has 13 amino acids.

This clone was seen only a few times. The J gene is TRBJ2-1, the V gene TRBV7-9, with D tentatively TRBD1 (6 bases). The CDR3 has 17 amino acids. Germline CDR1 SEHNR, CDR2 FQNEAQ (reference sequence). V shed 0 bases and J shed 7 bases, with 19 bases lying between them. The CDR3 coding sequence is TGTGCCAGCAGCTTAGCGGGTAGTCCGGGTCAGGGGAATGAGCAGTTCTTC. This sequence encodes CASSLAGSPGQGNEQFF.

This clone was picked up a small number of times. V is TRBV7-2 and J is TRBJ2-7, with D perhaps matching TRBD1 (5 bases). V lost 4 bases and J lost 6, with 13 bases in between. The CDR3 sequence is 13 residues long. CDR1 and CDR2 from the germline V gene are SGHTA and FQGNSA. CDR3: CASSWAGSGEQYF. CDR3 nucleotides: TGTGCCAGCAGCTGGGCAGGGTCAGGCGAGCAGTACTTC.

The V call is TRBV5-1, the J call TRBJ1-2; TRBD1 might be the D (6 bases). CDR3 size: 13 residues. From germline, CDR1 is SGHRS and CDR2 YFSETQ. Trimming removed 3 bases from V and 4 bases from J, with 10 bases in between. The CDR3 sequence: CASSWGAFYGYTF. The CDR3 DNA follows: TGCGCCAGCAGCTGGGGGGCATTCTATGGCTACACCTTC.

The table lists this clone with a few counts. Lacking the conserved final phenylalanine or tryptophan, this CDR3 likely reflects a read error. It is unclear where the CDR3 begins or ends on the DNA, so no DNA is shown, and the CDR3 is as TCRdb lists it. The chain combines TRBV4-1 with TRBJ1-1. The CDR3 totals 12 residues, both ends included. Germline lookup yields CDR1 MGHRA and CDR2 YSYEKL. This chain's CDR3 is CASSQDRDRPFI.

The CDR3 DNA follows: TGTGCCAGCAGTCTGACGCTTGGACAGGCGGTCTATGGCTACACCTTC. The encoded protein is CASSLTLGQAVYGYTF. The chain links TRBV28 to TRBJ1-2, with 7 bases identical to TRBD1. CDR3 length equals 16 residues. Germline loops: CDR1 MDHEN, CDR2 SYDVKM. V shed 5 bases, J shed 4 bases, and the junction held 13 bases outside the gene matches.

The chain is built from TRBV2 and TRBJ2-7; D may be TRBD1 (6 bases). Trimming removed 8 bases from V and 3 bases from J, with 17 bases in between. Germline CDR1 reads SNHLY; CDR2 reads FYNNEI. The CDR3 contains 14 residues. The CDR3 DNA follows: TGTGCCAGCCACCAAAGGACAGAATTCTACGAGCAGTACTTC. It translates to CASHQRTEFYEQYF.

In this sample, this clone is medium-sized. The rearrangement uses TRBV5-4 and TRBJ2-2; the D gene is possibly TRBD2 (6 bases). The CDR3 contains 14 residues. Trimming pared 1 base from V and 3 bases from J, leaving 7 bases between. Germline CDR1 is SGHNT and CDR2 is YYREEE (reference sequence). DNA of the CDR3: TGTGCCAGCAGCTTGACGGGGGACACCGGGGAGCTGTTTTTT. Protein sequence: CASSLTGDTGELFF.

The chain is built from TRBV5-4 and TRBJ2-2, with no clear D. V was trimmed by 3 bases and J by 5 bases, leaving 14 bases between them. Germline CDR1 is SGHNT and CDR2 is YYREEE (reference sequence). The CDR3 spans 15 residues. For the CDR3, the DNA is TGTGCCAGCAGCTCCGGCCGTCACACAACCGGGGAGCTGTTTTTT. Translating gives CASSSGRHTTGELFF.

This sequence joins TRBV5-4 and TRBJ1-5; D perhaps matches TRBD1 (6 bases). The ends were cut back, 0 bases at V and 4 bases at J, with 11 bases in the middle. The germline gives CDR1 SGHNT, CDR2 YYREEE (reference sequence). The CDR3 extends over 15 amino acids. The CDR3 here is CASSLDAGANQPQHF. Written as DNA, the CDR3 is TGTGCCAGCAGCTTGGATGCAGGGGCTAATCAGCCCCAGCATTTT.

As DNA, the CDR3 is TGTGCCAGCAGCCCCTCCGGGACAGGGGCTAGCGAGCAGTACTTC. This codes for CASSPSGTGASEQYF. The chain has TRBV4-2 and TRBJ2-5, with 10 positions matching TRBD1. The J call is doubtful: the DNA matches TRBJ2-7 better. The CDR3 is 15 residues long. Per germline, CDR1 LGHNA and CDR2 YNFKEQ.

The CDR3 protein is CASSPTRAGGVYEQYF. For the CDR3, the DNA is TGTGCCAGCAGTCCTACTAGGGCAGGGGGCGTCTACGAGCAGTACTTC. This chain uses TRBV28 with TRBJ2-7, with 8 nucleotides matching TRBD1. From germline, CDR1 is MDHEN and CDR2 SYDVKM. The CDR3 loop spans 16 amino acids. The J segment lost 3 bases and the V segment lost 5 bases, leaving 12 bases of the junction unmatched.

This clone was counted between two and nine times. The chain carries TRBV5-8 and TRBJ2-7, with 8 bases fitting TRBD1. V dropped 4 bases and J dropped 6; count of bases not matched to a gene: 9. This CDR3 contains 14 residues. Germline V gene lookup returns CDR1 SGHTS and CDR2 YDEGEE. DNA of the CDR3: TGTGCCAGCAGCACCGGGACAGGTCTGTCCGAGCAGTACTTC. The encoded protein is CASSTGTGLSEQYF.

The chain couples TRBV13 to TRBJ1-1; D unclear. Trimming pared 0 bases from V and 4 bases from J, leaving 6 bases between. Germline V gene lookup returns CDR1 PRHDT and CDR2 FYEKMQ (reference sequence). This CDR3 is 13 amino acids long. In nucleotides, the CDR3 is TGTGCCAGCAGCTTAGGTGCGCTCACTGAAGCTTTCTTT. Protein sequence: CASSLGALTEAFF.

The chain combines TRBV5-1 with TRBJ1-3; perhaps TRBD1 as D (5 bases). CDR3 length equals 14 residues. V lost 3 bases, J lost 0 bases, and 7 bases lay in between. Germline CDR1 and CDR2: SGHRS and YFSETQ. CDR3 protein: CASSSDISGNTIYF. The CDR3 DNA sequence: TGCGCCAGCAGCTCGGACATCTCTGGAAACACCATATATTTT.

This clone was observed a handful of times. This sequence joins TRBV19 and TRBJ1-3; D remains ambiguous. In germline, CDR1 is LNHDA, CDR2 SQIVND (reference sequence). CDR3 length equals 15 residues. Trimming cost V 7 bases and J 0 bases, with 13 bases left between them. This CDR3 reads CASTIQPRSGNTIYF. CDR3 coding DNA: TGTGCCAGTACGATACAGCCACGCTCTGGAAACACCATATATTTT.

This clone was seen more than once but under ten times. V usage is TRBV30 and J usage is TRBJ1-2; possible D gene TRBD1, 5 bases. Trimming removed 0 bases at V and 2 bases at J, with 16 bases between. The CDR3 loop spans 16 amino acids. CDR1 is GTSNPN and CDR2 is SVGIG in the germline V gene (reference sequence). The CDR3 coding sequence is TGTGCCTGGAGTGTACCACCGGGGCTCAGCAACTATGGCTACACCTTC. Translation: CAWSVPPGLSNYGYTF.

CDR3 nucleotides: TGTGCCAGCAGCTTAAGGTCTTGGACTAGCGGATACGAGCAGTACTTC. Translated, it gives CASSLRSWTSGYEQYF. The chain joins TRBV7-9 to TRBJ2-7; 10 positions agree with TRBD2. Unmatched junction bases numbered 8, after V lost 2 bases and J lost 4 bases. Germline loops: CDR1 SEHNR, CDR2 FQNEAQ (reference sequence). The CDR3 loop spans 16 amino acids.

This sequence joins TRBV7-3 and TRBJ2-1; 12 bases line up with TRBD2. In germline, CDR1 is SGHTA, CDR2 FQGTGA. This CDR3 has 18 residues. Trimming took 0 bases from V and 8 from J; bases not matched to a gene: 11. For the CDR3, the DNA is TGTGCCAGCAGCTTAACGGGGCTAGCGGGGGGGCACGTAGATGAGCAGTTCTTC. It yields the protein CASSLTGLAGGHVDEQFF.

This clone ranks as medium-sized. The chain carries TRBV4-3 and TRBJ2-5; D perhaps matches TRBD1 (6 bases). Per the germline V gene, CDR1 is LGHNA and CDR2 is YSLEER. The V end lost 0 bases, the J end lost 5 bases, and 13 bases lay between the germline ends. This CDR3 comprises 15 residues. The CDR3 reads CASSQDHTGLETQYF. CDR3 DNA: TGCGCCAGCAGCCAAGATCATACAGGGCTGGAGACCCAGTACTTC.

The chain uses TRBV7-9 and TRBJ1-4; D gene ambiguous. Germline lookup yields CDR1 SEHNR and CDR2 FQNEAQ (reference sequence). Trimming stripped 1 base from V and 3 bases from J, with 9 bases between. The CDR3 runs to 15 residues. The CDR3 DNA is TGTGCCAGCAGCTTAGGATCTTGGGCTAATGAAAAACTGTTTTTT. Translated, it gives CASSLGSWANEKLFF. Looking up the rest from reference TRBV7-9 and TRBJ1-4 gives the full variable domain: DTGVSQNPRHKITKRGQNVTFRCDPISEHNRLYWYRQTLGQGPEFLTYFQNEAQLEKSRLLSDRFSAERPKGSFSTLEIQRTEQGDSAMYLCASSLGSWANEKLFFGSGTQLSVL.

This clone occurred a few times. The chain employs TRBV6-5 and TRBJ1-4; D may be TRBD1 (5 bases). Germline V gene data show CDR1 as MNHEY and CDR2 as SVGAGI. Trimming shortened V by 6 bases and J by 3 bases, and 11 bases separated the two germline ends. The CDR3 is 14 residues long. The CDR3 loop reads CASRVDSPNEKLFF. The CDR3 DNA reads as TGTGCCAGCAGAGTTGACAGCCCTAATGAAAAACTGTTTTTT.